These 18 T cell receptor beta chains were sequenced from one sample in a study of blood T cell repertoires in COVID-19. The method was immunoSEQ multiplex PCR; TCRdb's version includes in-frame clones alone and lacks a portion of them. The sample lists some 150,000 clones, around 82% seen once, with more than 4% in the top ten. Sequenced: peripheral blood. These receptors all stem from a woman aged 45-65 years with acute or convalescent COVID-19.

The chain joins TRBV9 to TRBJ2-3, with TRBD2 as a possible D gene (7 bases). Trimming took 2 bases from V and 3 from J, leaving 13 bases between them. Germline CDR1 reads SGDLS; CDR2 reads YYNGEE. This CDR3 spans 15 amino acids. The CDR3 DNA follows: TGTGCCAGCAGCGTTGGGGGGGCGGGGACAGATACGCAGTATTTT. Its translation: CASSVGGAGTDTQYF.

J is TRBJ1-5 and V is TRBV5-1; TRBD1 might be the D (6 bases). Germline CDR1 and CDR2: SGHRS and YFSETQ. Deletions cut 3 bases from V and 4 bases from J, with 11 bases between. This CDR3 is built from 14 residues. The DNA for the CDR3 is TGCGCCAGCAGCTCGGGGGGGGCTAATCAGCCCCAGCATTTT. Encoded protein: CASSSGGANQPQHF.

The chain recombines TRBV6-5 with TRBJ2-7; 7 bases are shared with TRBD1. Per the germline V gene, CDR1 is MNHEY and CDR2 is SVGAGI. V lost 10 bases and J lost 4; bases outside the gene matches: 13. There are 14 residues in the CDR3. The CDR3 region is CAIKRQGSTYEQYF. CDR3 in DNA: TGTGCCATAAAACGACAGGGAAGTACATACGAGCAGTACTTC.

V gene TRBV7-9 combines with J gene TRBJ1-1; 9 bases align to TRBD1. CDR1 is SEHNR, CDR2 FQNEAQ, per germline (reference sequence). The CDR3 extends over 15 amino acids. The ends lost 5 bases at V and 4 bases at J; junction bases unmatched: 8. CDR3 DNA: TGTGCCAGCAGCCCCGGGACAGGGAGAATCACTGAAGCTTTCTTT. Protein product: CASSPGTGRITEAFF.

V and J are TRBV15 and TRBJ1-5, with D possibly TRBD1 on 6 matching bases. The germline CDR1 and CDR2 sequences are LNHNV and YYDKDF (reference sequence). The V gene lost 0 bases and the J gene lost 9 bases, with 15 bases spanning the gap. This CDR3 contains 15 residues. The CDR3 nucleotides are TGTGCCACCAGCAGAGATGTATCAGGGGCTCGGCCCCAGCATTTT. It is translated as CATSRDVSGARPQHF.

The V call is TRBV18, the J call TRBJ2-7, with TRBD1 as a possible D gene (6 bases). The germline V gene encodes CDR1 KGHSH and CDR2 LQKENI. The CDR3 totals 17 residues. The V and J ends lost 3 bases and 0 bases respectively, with 18 bases between them. The CDR3 region has the DNA TGTGCCAGCTCACCCTCAGCCCGACAGGAGTTCTCCTACGAGCAGTACTTC. Translation gives CASSPSARQEFSYEQYF.

The chain employs TRBV5-1 and TRBJ2-1, with D tentatively TRBD2 (6 bases). In germline, CDR1 is SGHRS, CDR2 YFSETQ. Trimming pared 0 bases from V and 2 bases from J, leaving 12 bases between. This CDR3 is built from 16 residues. The CDR3 loop is CASSLDLRGTYNEQFF. CDR3 in DNA: TGCGCCAGCAGCTTGGATTTGCGGGGAACCTACAATGAGCAGTTCTTC.

This clone has a single count. The chain joins TRBV14 to TRBJ2-1; TRBD2 agrees at 10 bases. Looked up from germline, CDR1 is SGHDN and CDR2 is FVKESK. The CDR3 runs 17 residues. V trimming: 2 bases; J trimming: 9 bases; junction bases outside the gene matches: 13. This chain's CDR3 is CASSQTELAGIQGEQFF. In nucleotides, the CDR3 is TGTGCCAGCAGCCAAACAGAACTAGCGGGGATTCAGGGTGAGCAGTTCTTC.

The chain joins TRBV29-1 to TRBJ2-2, with 7 bases identical to TRBD1. CDR3 length equals 14 residues. CDR1 is SQVTM and CDR2 is ANQGSEA in the germline V gene. V lost 8 bases to trimming and J lost 5 bases; unmatched junction nucleotides: 11. The CDR3 spells CSTDRVGGTGELFF. Written as DNA, the CDR3 is TGCAGCACTGACAGGGTAGGGGGAACCGGGGAGCTGTTTTTT.

V gene TRBV6-2 or TRBV6-3 combines with J gene TRBJ1-5; 11 bases are shared with TRBD1. Germline loops: CDR1 MNHEY, CDR2 SVGEGT. The ends lost 5 bases at V and 2 bases at J; junction bases unmatched: 11. The CDR3 runs 18 residues. As DNA, the CDR3 is TGTGCCAGCAGTCCCAGGGCCGGGACAGGGGGGGGCAATCAGCCCCAGCATTTT. Protein product: CASSPRAGTGGGNQPQHF.

A single count supports this clone. This chain connects TRBV3-1 (or the pseudogene TRBV3-2) to TRBJ1-4, with 7 nucleotides matching TRBD1. Germline assignment: CDR1 LGHDT and CDR2 YNNKEL (reference sequence). The J segment lost 2 bases and the V segment lost 4 bases, leaving 1 base of the junction unmatched. The CDR3 runs 14 residues. The CDR3 sequence: CASSPGGTNEKLFF. The CDR3 DNA sequence: TGTGCCAGCAGCCCAGGGGGGACTAATGAAAAACTGTTTTTT.

The genes are TRBV6-2 or TRBV6-3 and TRBJ2-5; the D gene is possibly TRBD1 (7 bases). Germline V gene sequence: CDR1 MNHEY, CDR2 SVGEGT. V shed 7 bases and J shed 2 bases, with 26 bases lying between them. CDR3 length equals 18 residues. The CDR3 loop is CASNPTTDRAGRQETQYF. The CDR3 DNA reads as TGTGCCAGCAACCCCACTACAGACAGGGCCGGGAGACAAGAGACCCAGTACTTC.

V is TRBV6-5 and J is TRBJ2-1, with TRBD2 matching 10 bases. Looked up from germline, CDR1 is MNHEY and CDR2 is SVGAGI. This CDR3 has 15 residues. V lost 5 bases and J lost 4; bases outside the gene matches: 5. The CDR3: CASSKSGGGYNEQFF. CDR3 in DNA: TGTGCCAGCAGTAAAAGCGGGGGGGGATACAATGAGCAGTTCTTC.

The gene calls are TRBV7-9 and TRBJ2-7, with 8 nucleotides matching TRBD1. CDR1 is SEHNR and CDR2 is FQNEAQ in the germline V gene (reference sequence). CDR3 length: 14 residues. V shed 5 bases, J shed 3 bases, and the junction held 6 bases outside the gene matches. The CDR3 protein is CASSPRTGHYEQYF. Here the CDR3 DNA reads TGTGCCAGCAGCCCGAGGACAGGGCACTACGAGCAGTACTTC.

This chain joins TRBV2 and TRBJ1-1; tentative D call: TRBD1 (5 bases). V lost 5 bases to trimming and J lost 1 base, with 11 bases between them. There are 14 residues in the CDR3. Germline loops: CDR1 SNHLY, CDR2 FYNNEI. The CDR3 DNA follows: TGTGCCAGCAGTTTTTCACAGGAGAACACTGAAGCTTTCTTT. Its protein product is CASSFSQENTEAFF.

CDR3 sequence reads: CASSYIARSYRRGSGNTIYF. In DNA, the CDR3 is TGTGCCAGCAGTTACATAGCCAGGAGTTACCGGAGGGGCTCTGGAAACACCATATATTTT. This chain links TRBV6-7 with TRBJ1-3; weak D call: TRBD1 (5 bases). TRBV6-7 is marked as an open reading frame, function uncertain. The CDR3 covers 20 residues. Trimming removed 2 bases at V and 0 bases at J, with 23 bases between.

In DNA form, the CDR3 reads TGTGCCACCAGCAGAGATGTTTTCAAAGAGACCCAGTACTTC. Residues: CATSRDVFKETQYF. This chain uses TRBV15 with TRBJ2-5; D is uncertain. Trimming removed 0 bases at V and 3 bases at J, with 8 bases between. CDR1 is LNHNV and CDR2 is YYDKDF in the germline V gene (reference sequence). CDR3 length: 14 amino acids.

V gene TRBV6-1 combines with J gene TRBJ2-3; no reliable D call. Germline CDR1 MNHNS, CDR2 SASEGT. The V end was cut by 2 bases, the J end by 0 bases, with 9 bases between. The CDR3 spans 15 residues. The CDR3 sequence is CASSERLTSTDTQYF. The CDR3 DNA sequence: TGTGCCAGCAGTGAAAGGCTGACTAGCACAGATACGCAGTATTTT.